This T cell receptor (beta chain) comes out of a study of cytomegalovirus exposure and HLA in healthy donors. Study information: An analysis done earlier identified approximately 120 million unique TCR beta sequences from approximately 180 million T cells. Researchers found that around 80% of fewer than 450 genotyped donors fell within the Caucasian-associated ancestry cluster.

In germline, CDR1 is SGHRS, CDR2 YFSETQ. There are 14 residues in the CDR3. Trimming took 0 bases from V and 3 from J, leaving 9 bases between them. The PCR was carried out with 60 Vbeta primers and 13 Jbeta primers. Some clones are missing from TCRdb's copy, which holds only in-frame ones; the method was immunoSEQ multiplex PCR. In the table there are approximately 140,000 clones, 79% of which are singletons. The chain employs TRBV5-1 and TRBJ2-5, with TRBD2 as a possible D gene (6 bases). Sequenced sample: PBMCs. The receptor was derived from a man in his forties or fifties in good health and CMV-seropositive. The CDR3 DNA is TGCGCCAGCAGCTTGGAGTCGGGAGAAGAGACCCAGTACTTC. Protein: CASSLESGEETQYF.